These T cell receptor beta chains were read from a single sample in a study of shared clonotypes between healthy human individuals. The assay was immunoSEQ multiplex PCR, and TCRdb's table has in-frame clones only and misses some. The top ten clones hold about 0.42% of a sample with approximately 1.5 million clones, 95% to 99% of them seen once. The sequenced sample was naive CD4+ T cells sorted from blood. Receptors were obtained from a man younger than 40 in good health. The CDR3 runs from the conserved cysteine through the conserved F or W. The order of the fields is V gene, J gene, D gene, CDR3 length, CDR3 protein, CDR3 DNA. D genes are given only for firm matches.

>TRBV14|TRBJ1-3|-|14
CASSQDGPGNTIYF
TGTGCCAGCAGCCAAGACGGCCCTGGAAACACCATATATTTT
>TRBV4-1|TRBJ1-2|-|14
CASSLQGSMAGYTF
TGCGCCAGCAGCCTCCAAGGATCCATGGCGGGCTACACCTTC
>TRBV6-4|TRBJ2-5|-|15
CASSRGQGHGETQYF
TGTGCCAGCAGTCGAGGCCAGGGTCACGGGGAGACCCAGTACTTC
>TRBV6-5|TRBJ2-5|-|11
CASSFKETQYF
TGTGCCAGCAGTTTTAAAGAGACCCAGTACTTC
>TRBV28|TRBJ1-2|-|11
CASSPGYGYTF
TGTGCCAGCAGCCCCGGGTATGGCTACACCTTC
>TRBV5-4|TRBJ2-7|-|13
CASSSGNLYEQYF
TGTGCCAGCAGCTCCGGGAATCTCTACGAGCAGTACTTC
>TRBV18|TRBJ2-7|TRBD1|14
CASSPGTGNYEQYF
TGTGCCAGCTCCCCCGGGACAGGGAACTACGAGCAGTACTTC
>TRBV7-2|TRBJ2-7|-|11
CASSWGYEQYF
TGTGCCAGCAGCTGGGGATACGAGCAGTACTTC
>TRBV11-3|TRBJ2-1|TRBD1|14
CASSLGQGSNEQFF
TGTGCCAGCAGCTTAGGACAGGGAAGCAATGAGCAGTTCTTC
>TRBV7-9|TRBJ1-3|TRBD1|16
CASSENDRGFGNTIYF
TGTGCCAGCAGTGAAAACGACAGGGGTTTTGGAAACACCATATATTTT
>TRBV11-2|TRBJ2-1|TRBD1|19
CASSGPGQSTGGTYNEQFF
TGTGCCAGCAGCGGACCGGGACAGTCCACAGGGGGCACCTACAATGAGCAGTTCTTC
>TRBV28|TRBJ2-7|TRBD1|15
CASSFLGQGAFEQYF
TGTGCCAGCAGTTTCCTGGGACAGGGGGCTTTCGAGCAGTACTTC
>TRBV28|TRBJ2-5|-|12
CATSLGGGTQYF
TGTGCCACCTCCTTAGGAGGGGGGACCCAGTACTTC
>TRBV12-5|TRBJ1-2|-|12
CASGWESYGYTF
TGTGCTAGTGGTTGGGAGTCCTATGGCTACACCTTC
>TRBV29-1|TRBJ1-4|-|13
CSANRVLGEKLFF
TGCAGCGCCAACAGGGTTCTTGGTGAAAAACTGTTTTTT
>TRBV7-2|TRBJ2-5|TRBD1|15
CASSLGTGKTEAQYF
TGTGCCAGCAGCTTAGGGACAGGGAAGACTGAGGCCCAGTACTTC
>TRBV11-2|TRBJ2-1|-|13
CASSFQTGLGQFF
TGTGCCAGCAGCTTCCAAACAGGGCTAGGGCAGTTCTTC
>TRBV2|TRBJ1-5|TRBD1|19
CASSVSPGQGSRGDQPQHF
TGTGCCAGCAGCGTAAGCCCGGGACAGGGGAGTCGTGGAGATCAGCCCCAGCATTTT